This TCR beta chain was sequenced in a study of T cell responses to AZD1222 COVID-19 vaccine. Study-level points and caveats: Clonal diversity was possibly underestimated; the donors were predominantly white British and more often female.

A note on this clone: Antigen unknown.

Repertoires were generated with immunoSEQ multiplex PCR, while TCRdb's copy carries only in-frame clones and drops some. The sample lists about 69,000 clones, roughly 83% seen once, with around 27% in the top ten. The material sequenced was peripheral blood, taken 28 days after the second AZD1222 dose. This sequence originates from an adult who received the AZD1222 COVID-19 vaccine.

DNA of the CDR3: TGTGCCAGCAGCTTAAGGGGGGGGCAGGGCAGCACTGAAGCTTTCTTT. Amino acids: CASSLRGGQGSTEAFF. The V gene is TRBV7-8, the J gene TRBJ1-1; D is possibly TRBD1 (6 bases). Germline CDR1 is SGHVS and CDR2 is FQNEAQ. This CDR3 contains 16 residues. V dropped 2 bases and J dropped 4 bases, with 17 bases sitting between them.